Listed below are T cell receptor beta chains from one sample, sequenced in a study of cytomegalovirus exposure and HLA in healthy donors. This table comes from immunoSEQ multiplex PCR, and its TCRdb copy is limited to in-frame clones, with some not included. This table has 200,000 to 250,000 clones, approximately 83% appearing once. The specimen sequenced was PBMCs. Every receptor here comes from a woman in her 30s in good health and CMV-seropositive. Each CDR3 is given with its conserved first and last residue. D genes are given only for firm matches. Not every row has a clone size; where given, it reads once, few, many or a size class.

len | abundance | d_gene | j_gene | v_gene | CDR3nt | CDR3aa
14 | few | . | TRBJ2-5 | TRBV15 | TGTGCCACCAGCAGAGATGTTGGGGGAGAGACCCAGTACTTC | CATSRDVGGETQYF
14 | . | TRBD1 | TRBJ1-2 | TRBV5-1 | TGCGCCAGCAGCTTGGGACAGGGTAACTATGGCTACACCTTC | CASSLGQGNYGYTF
12 | . | . | TRBJ1-1 | TRBV27 | TGTGCCAGCAGTTTCCAGGGCCGGGAAGCTTTCTTT | CASSFQGREAFF
17 | . | TRBD1 | TRBJ1-2 | TRBV14 | TGTGCCAGCAGCCAGGCTAAATACAGGGGAGGAGGCTATGGCTACACCTTC | CASSQAKYRGGGYGYTF
14 | . | . | TRBJ1-5 | TRBV4-2 | TGTGCCAGCACCCCGGACGGGAGCAATCAGCCCCAGCATTTT | CASTPDGSNQPQHF
15 | . | TRBD2 | TRBJ2-7 | TRBV9 | TGTGCCAGCAGCGTAGGTGTAGCGGGATTCTCCGAGCAGTACTTC | CASSVGVAGFSEQYF
16 | . | TRBD1 | TRBJ2-7 | TRBV28 | TGTGCCAGCAGCCTTAACGATCGACAGGGAACTTACGAGCAGTACTTC | CASSLNDRQGTYEQYF
14 | . | . | TRBJ1-1 | TRBV4-2 | TGTGCCAGCAGAGCAGGGGAAGGAAACACTGAAGCTTTCTTT | CASRAGEGNTEAFF
15 | . | . | TRBJ1-5 | TRBV28 | TGTGCCAGCAGTATAAGGGGAAATAGCAATCAGCCCCAGCATTTT | CASSIRGNSNQPQHF
15 | . | TRBD2 | TRBJ2-7 | TRBV7-2 | TGTGCCAGCAGCTACCCGGGACTAAGGGTCGACGAGCAGTACTTC | CASSYPGLRVDEQYF
19 | . | TRBD1 | TRBJ1-1 | TRBV27 | TGTGCCAGCAGTTCCGACCTCCCACCGGGACAGGGGCTCGGCACTGAAGCTTTCTTT | CASSSDLPPGQGLGTEAFF
13 | . | . | TRBJ2-3 | TRBV2 | TGTGCCAGCAGAGTCGGGCGCACAGATACGCAGTATTTT | CASRVGRTDTQYF